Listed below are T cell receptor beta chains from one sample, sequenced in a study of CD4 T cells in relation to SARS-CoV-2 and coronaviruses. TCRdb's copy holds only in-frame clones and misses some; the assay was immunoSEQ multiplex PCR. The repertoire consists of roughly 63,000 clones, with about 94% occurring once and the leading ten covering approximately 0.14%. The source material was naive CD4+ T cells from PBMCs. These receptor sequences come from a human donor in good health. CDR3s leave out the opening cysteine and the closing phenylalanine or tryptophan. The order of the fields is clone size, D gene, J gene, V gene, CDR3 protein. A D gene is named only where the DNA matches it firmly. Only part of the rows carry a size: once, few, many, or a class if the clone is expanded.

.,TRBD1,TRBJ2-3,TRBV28,ASSGDRVTDTQY
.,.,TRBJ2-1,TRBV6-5,ASSSSLAPRYNEQF
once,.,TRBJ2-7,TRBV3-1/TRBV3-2,ASSQDGLGTYEQY
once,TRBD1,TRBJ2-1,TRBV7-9,ASSTRTGGYNEQF
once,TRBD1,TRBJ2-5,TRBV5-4,ASSPGQAQGETQY
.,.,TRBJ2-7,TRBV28,ASTPRAQYEQY
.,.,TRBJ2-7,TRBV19,ASSMARSYEQY
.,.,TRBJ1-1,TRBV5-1,ARPEQMNTEAF
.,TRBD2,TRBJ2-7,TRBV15,ATSRDTRLAGNYEQY
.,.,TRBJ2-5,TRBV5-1,ASSLDRGQETQY
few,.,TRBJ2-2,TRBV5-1,ASSLQGRAGELF
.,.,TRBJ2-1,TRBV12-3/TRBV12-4,ASRPTGLDEQF
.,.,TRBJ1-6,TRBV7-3,ASSLEGNGRVLH
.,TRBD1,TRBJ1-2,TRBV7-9,ASSIDGTVYGYT
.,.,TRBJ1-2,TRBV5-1,ASTAETGAYYGYT
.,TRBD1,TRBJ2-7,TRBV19,ASSIFRDRVNDEQY
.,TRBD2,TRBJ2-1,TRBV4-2,ASSQAPGLADHEQF
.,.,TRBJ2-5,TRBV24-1,ATSVGPQETQY
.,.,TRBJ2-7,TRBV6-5,ASSTNSPTGEQY
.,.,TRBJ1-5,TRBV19,ASSTPSRAEGSNQPQH
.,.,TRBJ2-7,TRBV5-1,ASSLGGGTRYEQY
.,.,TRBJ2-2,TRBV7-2,ASSTARTTGELF
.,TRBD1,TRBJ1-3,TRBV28,ASSFDRGRRGNTIY
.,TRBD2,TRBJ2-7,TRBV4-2,ASSLGLGHDEQY
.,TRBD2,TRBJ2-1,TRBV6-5,ASNLAGGRNEQF
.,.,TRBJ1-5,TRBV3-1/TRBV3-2,ASSQDTLQGLGNQPQH
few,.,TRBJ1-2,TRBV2,ASSEGYGYT
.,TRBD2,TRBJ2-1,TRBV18,ASSPGLGGGNEQF
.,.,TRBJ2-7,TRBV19,ASSMDRGGEQY
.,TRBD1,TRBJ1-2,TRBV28,ASSWGQGANYGYT
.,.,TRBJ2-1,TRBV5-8,ASSSPGGTLKIKQF
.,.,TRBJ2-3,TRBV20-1,SARITDTQY
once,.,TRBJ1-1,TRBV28,ASKPTQNTEAF
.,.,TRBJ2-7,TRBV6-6,ASRQNWYEQY
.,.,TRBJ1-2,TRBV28,ACWVQGAGGYT
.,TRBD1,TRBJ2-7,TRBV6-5,ASSDGTGKNEQY
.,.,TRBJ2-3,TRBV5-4,ASRKTTEGTDTQY
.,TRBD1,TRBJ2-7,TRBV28,ASSLSGTGAYEQY
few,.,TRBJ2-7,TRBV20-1,SARDSGN
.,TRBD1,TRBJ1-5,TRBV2,ASRREQGLGQPQH
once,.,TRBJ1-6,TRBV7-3,ASSLGSYNSPLH
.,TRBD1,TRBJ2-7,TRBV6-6,ASQGAYEQY
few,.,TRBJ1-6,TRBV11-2,ASSLPQSPLH
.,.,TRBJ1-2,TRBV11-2,ASSSLMRSHGYT
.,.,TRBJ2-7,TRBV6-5,ASSYGQGTYEQY
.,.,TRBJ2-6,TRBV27,ASSQSSGANVLT
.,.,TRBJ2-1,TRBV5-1,ASSLEGGSYNEQF
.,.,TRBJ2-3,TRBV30,AWSRTALGNN
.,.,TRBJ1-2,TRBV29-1,SVESQGHYGYT
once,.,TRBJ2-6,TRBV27,ASRHGPPTGANVLT
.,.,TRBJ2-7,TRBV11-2,ASSSGLERYEQY
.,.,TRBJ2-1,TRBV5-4,ASSLVGSHEQF